This TCR beta chain is from a study of CXCR3-negative and CXCR3-positive naive CD8 T cells. The CDR3 has 16 amino acids. Germline V gene sequence: CDR1 SGHTA, CDR2 FQGTGA. UMI-labeled 5' RACE TRB cDNA libraries were prepared from the cells. TCRdb reanalyzed the 5' RACE reads, giving one entry per CDR3 protein sequence and no DNA. This sample lists some 28,000 distinct CDR3 sequences; its ten largest clones have 9.5% to 13%. The sequencing input was memory CD8+ T cells from blood. This sequence joins TRBV7-3 and TRBJ2-5; TCRdb's assignment of TRBD1 cannot be checked, as there is no DNA. The sequence derives from a human donor in good health. Some clones in this sample may be carry-over from other donors' samples. CDR3 loop: CASSLTGWGGAETQYF. The variable domain in full, completed from reference TRBV7-3 and TRBJ2-5, reads GAGVSQTPSNKVTEKGKYVELRCDPISGHTALYWYRQSLGQGPEFLIYFQGTGAADDSGLPNDRFFAVRPEGSVSTLKIQRTERGDSAVYLCASSLTGWGGAETQYFGPGTRLLVL.